This is a list of T cell receptor beta chains from one sample in a study of PD-1 blockade in classical Hodgkin lymphoma. The method was immunoSEQ multiplex PCR; TCRdb's version includes in-frame clones alone and lacks a portion of them. The sample lists about 110,000 clones, 89% occurring once. Sequenced material: peripheral blood mononuclear cells (PBMCs), taken before the fourth cycle of nivolumab. The receptors were sampled from a human donor with classical Hodgkin lymphoma. Each CDR3 is given with its conserved first and last residue. Each record gives: D gene, V gene, J gene, clone size, CDR3 protein, CDR3 DNA. A D gene is named only where the DNA matches it firmly. Size is omitted from some rows. Given values are once, few, many or a class for expanded clones.

NA	TRBV7-8	TRBJ2-2	NA	CASSLGNTGELFF	TGTGCCAGCAGCTTAGGCAACACCGGGGAGCTGTTTTTT
TRBD1	TRBV6-5	TRBJ1-4	NA	CASSYFIGTGNEKLFF	TGTGCCAGCAGTTACTTTATCGGGACAGGGAATGAAAAACTGTTTTTT
NA	TRBV25-1	TRBJ2-7	NA	CASSDLSYEQYF	TGTGCCAGCAGTGATCTTTCTTACGAGCAGTACTTC
NA	TRBV4-2	TRBJ1-4	once	CASSQVGEAEKLFF	TGTGCCAGCAGCCAAGTGGGAGAAGCCGAAAAACTGTTTTTT
NA	TRBV7-9	TRBJ2-3	NA	CASSVYDNTRTDTQYF	TGTGCCAGCAGCGTTTACGACAATACGAGAACAGATACGCAGTATTTT
NA	TRBV2	TRBJ2-4	once	CASSLDQYIAKNIQYF	TGTGCCAGCAGTTTGGACCAATATATAGCCAAAAACATTCAGTACTTC
NA	TRBV4-2	TRBJ2-7	NA	CASSPNLGPYEQYF	TGTGCCAGCAGCCCGAACTTGGGACCCTACGAGCAGTACTTC
TRBD2	TRBV7-2	TRBJ2-7	NA	CASSFAGGLEQYF	TGTGCCAGCAGCTTTGCGGGAGGGCTCGAGCAGTACTTC
NA	TRBV19	TRBJ2-3	NA	CASSTDYRAGADTQYF	TGTGCCAGTAGCACCGATTACAGGGCAGGGGCAGATACGCAGTATTTT
NA	TRBV4-2	TRBJ2-1	NA	CASSQPPLVRRDGYNEQFF	TGTGCCAGCAGCCAACCGCCACTAGTCCGAAGAGACGGGTACAATGAGCAGTTCTTC
NA	TRBV6-6	TRBJ2-1	NA	CASSGTLSSYNEQFF	TGTGCCAGCAGCGGGACTCTAAGCTCCTACAATGAGCAGTTCTTC
TRBD2	TRBV27	TRBJ2-7	NA	CASSLHAGDAYEQYF	TGTGCCAGCAGTCTACATGCGGGAGACGCCTACGAGCAGTACTTC
NA	TRBV30	TRBJ1-2	NA	CAWSGGRTYGYTF	TGTGCCTGGAGTGGGGGACGGACATATGGCTACACCTTC
NA	TRBV29-1	TRBJ2-1	NA	CSVLKGGNEQFF	TGCAGCGTTTTGAAGGGCGGCAATGAGCAGTTCTTC
NA	TRBV19	TRBJ1-2	NA	CASSPDKISNYGYTF	TGTGCCAGTAGTCCTGACAAGATATCGAACTATGGCTACACCTTC
NA	TRBV11-3	TRBJ2-2	once	CASSPGDRTANTGELFF	TGTGCCAGCAGCCCGGGGGACAGAACCGCGAACACCGGGGAGCTGTTTTTT
NA	TRBV19	TRBJ1-5	NA	CAVASNGGSQPQHF	TGTGCCGTGGCCTCGAACGGGGGGAGTCAGCCCCAGCATTTT
TRBD1	TRBV19	TRBJ2-4	NA	CASSTQGEAKNIQYF	TGTGCCAGTAGTACACAGGGGGAAGCCAAAAACATTCAGTACTTC
NA	TRBV5-8	TRBJ1-1	NA	CASSLVGVRAFF	TGTGCCAGCAGCTTGGTTGGGGTGAGAGCTTTCTTT
TRBD1	TRBV4-1	TRBJ2-1	NA	CASSRTRTGDGNEQFF	TGCGCCAGCAGCCGTACCCGGACAGGGGATGGCAATGAGCAGTTCTTC
TRBD1	TRBV7-7	TRBJ2-5	NA	CASSFGQGAETQYF	TGTGCTAGCAGCTTCGGTCAGGGGGCGGAGACCCAGTACTTC
TRBD1	TRBV5-6	TRBJ1-2	NA	CASSLSGQINYGYTF	TGTGCCAGCAGCTTGTCGGGACAGATCAACTATGGCTACACCTTC
TRBD1	TRBV6-1	TRBJ1-5	NA	CASSEHRGLYQPQHF	TGTGCCAGCAGTGAGCACAGGGGATTATATCAGCCCCAGCATTTT
NA	TRBV6-1	TRBJ1-2	NA	CASSEDPGEGYTF	TGTGCCAGCAGTGAAGATCCAGGGGAGGGCTACACCTTC
NA	TRBV7-9	TRBJ2-1	NA	CASSLSGAGSNEQFF	TGTGCCAGCAGCTTATCAGGGGCTGGGTCAAATGAGCAGTTCTTC
NA	TRBV14	TRBJ2-7	NA	CASSQGFRGSYEQYF	TGTGCCAGCAGCCAAGGCTTTAGAGGTTCCTACGAGCAGTACTTC